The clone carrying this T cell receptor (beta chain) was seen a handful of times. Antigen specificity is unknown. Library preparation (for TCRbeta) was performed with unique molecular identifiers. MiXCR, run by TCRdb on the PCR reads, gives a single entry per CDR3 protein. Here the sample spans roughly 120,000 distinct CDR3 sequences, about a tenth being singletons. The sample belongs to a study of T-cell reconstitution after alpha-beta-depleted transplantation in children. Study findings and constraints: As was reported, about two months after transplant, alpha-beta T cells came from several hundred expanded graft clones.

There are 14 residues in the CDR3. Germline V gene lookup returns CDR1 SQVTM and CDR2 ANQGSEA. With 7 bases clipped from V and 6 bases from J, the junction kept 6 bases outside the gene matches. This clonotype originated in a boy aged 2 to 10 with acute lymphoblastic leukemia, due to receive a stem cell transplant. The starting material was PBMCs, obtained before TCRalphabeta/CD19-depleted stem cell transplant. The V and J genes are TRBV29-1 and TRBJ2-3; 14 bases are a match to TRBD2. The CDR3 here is CSARTSGRRDTQYF. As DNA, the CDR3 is TGCAGCGCAAGGACTAGCGGGAGGAGGGATACGCAGTATTTT.